This T cell receptor beta chain stems from a study of T cells after yellow fever vaccination. Study conclusions and caveats: Abundant clonotypes from the bulk population could get into FACS-sorted repertoires as contaminants.

The CDR3 contains 17 residues. The ends lost 2 bases at V and 2 bases at J; junction bases unmatched: 10. The germline gives CDR1 LNHNV, CDR2 YYDKDF (reference sequence). This clonotype was seen at least ten times. Antigen unknown. Template switching by 5'RACE produced TCR cDNA, adding a universal primer site and UMIs. Each CDR3 protein is one row after TCRdb ran MiXCR on the 5' RACE reads. The data show about 250,000 distinct CDR3 sequences, about 3.9% seen once. This clonotype originated in a man aged 18 to 29 who received the YFV17D yellow fever vaccine. The chain uses TRBV15 and TRBJ2-7; 9 bases map to TRBD1. The source was PBMCs, collected 15 days after the yellow fever booster vaccination. CDR3 amino acids: CATSRSRTGTGTYEQYF. The CDR3 DNA reads TGTGCCACCAGCAGATCCCGAACTGGGACAGGGACCTACGAGCAGTACTTC.